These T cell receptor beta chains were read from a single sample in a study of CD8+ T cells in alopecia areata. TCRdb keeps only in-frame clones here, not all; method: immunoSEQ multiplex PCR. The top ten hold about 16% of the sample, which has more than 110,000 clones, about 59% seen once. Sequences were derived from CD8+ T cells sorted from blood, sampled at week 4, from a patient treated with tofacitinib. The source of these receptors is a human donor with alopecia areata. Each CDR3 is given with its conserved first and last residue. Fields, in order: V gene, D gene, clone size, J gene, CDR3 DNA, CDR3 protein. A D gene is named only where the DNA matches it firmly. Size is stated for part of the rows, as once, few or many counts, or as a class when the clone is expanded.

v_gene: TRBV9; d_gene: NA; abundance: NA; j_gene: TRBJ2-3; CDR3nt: TGTGCCAGCAGCGTAGGCAGCCCTAGCACAGATACGCAGTATTTT; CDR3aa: CASSVGSPSTDTQYF
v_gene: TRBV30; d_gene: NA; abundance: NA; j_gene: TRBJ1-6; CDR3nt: TGTGCCCTCGGCATAGGGGATAATCATTCACCCCTCCACTTT; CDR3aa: CALGIGDNHSPLHF
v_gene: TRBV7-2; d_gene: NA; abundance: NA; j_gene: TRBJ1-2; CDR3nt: TGTGCCAGCAGGTTATCAGGGCGAGGCTACTATGGCTACACCTTC; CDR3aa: CASRLSGRGYYGYTF
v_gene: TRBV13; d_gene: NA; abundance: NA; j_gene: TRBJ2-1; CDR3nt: TGTGCCAGCAGCCCCCCCTCGGTAGAAGCTGAGCAGTTCTTC; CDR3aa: CASSPPSVEAEQFF
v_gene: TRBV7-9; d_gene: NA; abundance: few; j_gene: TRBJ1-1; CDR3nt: TGTGCCAGCAGAGGACAGAACACTGAAGCTTTCTTT; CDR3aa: CASRGQNTEAFF
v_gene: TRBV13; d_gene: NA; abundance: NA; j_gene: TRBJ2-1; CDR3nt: TGTGCCAGTCAACAGGGTTGGAATGAGCAGTTCTTC; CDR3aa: CASQQGWNEQFF
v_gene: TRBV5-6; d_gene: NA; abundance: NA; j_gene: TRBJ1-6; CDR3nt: TGTGCCAGCTCACATGGAAGCTCCTATAATTCACCCCTCCACTTT; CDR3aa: CASSHGSSYNSPLHF
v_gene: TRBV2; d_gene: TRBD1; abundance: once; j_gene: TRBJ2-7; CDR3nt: TGTGCCAGCAGTGAAAGCCGGGACAGGGGGTACCACGAGCAGTACTTC; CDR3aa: CASSESRDRGYHEQYF
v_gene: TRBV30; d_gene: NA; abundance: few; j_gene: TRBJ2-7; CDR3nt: TGTGCCTGGAGTCGAGCTACAGGGACCCACGAGCAGTACTTC; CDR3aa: CAWSRATGTHEQYF
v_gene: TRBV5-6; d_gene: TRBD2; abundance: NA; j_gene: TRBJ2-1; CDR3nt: TGTGCCAGCAGCTTGGGACGGGGAGGGGATGAGCAGTTCTTC; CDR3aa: CASSLGRGGDEQFF
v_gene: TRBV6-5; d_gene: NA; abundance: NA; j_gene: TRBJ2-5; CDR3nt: TGTGCCAGCAGTTACTCGATCGAGGAGACCCAGTACTTC; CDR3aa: CASSYSIEETQYF